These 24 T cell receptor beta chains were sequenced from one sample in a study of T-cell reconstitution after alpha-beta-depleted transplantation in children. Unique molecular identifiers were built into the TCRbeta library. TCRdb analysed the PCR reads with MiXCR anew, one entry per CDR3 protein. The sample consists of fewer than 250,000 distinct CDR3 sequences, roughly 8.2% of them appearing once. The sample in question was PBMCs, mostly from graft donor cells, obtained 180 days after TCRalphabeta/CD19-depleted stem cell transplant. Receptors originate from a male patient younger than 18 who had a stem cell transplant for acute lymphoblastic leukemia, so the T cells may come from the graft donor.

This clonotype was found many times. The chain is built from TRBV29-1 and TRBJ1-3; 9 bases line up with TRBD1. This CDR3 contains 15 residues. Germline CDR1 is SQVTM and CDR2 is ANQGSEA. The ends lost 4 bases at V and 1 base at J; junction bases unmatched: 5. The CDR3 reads CSVGGTGWSGNTIYF. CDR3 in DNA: TGCAGCGTTGGCGGGACAGGGTGGTCTGGAAACACCATATATTTT. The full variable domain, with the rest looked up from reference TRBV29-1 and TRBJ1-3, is SAVISQKPSRDICQRGTSLTIQCQVDSQVTMMFWYRQQPGQSLTLIATANQGSEATYESGFVIDKFPISRPNLTFSTLTVSNMSPEDSSIYLCSVGGTGWSGNTIYFGEGSWLTVV.

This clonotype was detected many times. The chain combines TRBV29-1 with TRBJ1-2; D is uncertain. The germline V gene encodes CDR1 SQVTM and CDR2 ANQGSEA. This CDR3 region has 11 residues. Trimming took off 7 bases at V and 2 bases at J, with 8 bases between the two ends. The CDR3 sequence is CSATGNYGYTF. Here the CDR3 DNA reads TGCAGCGCTACTGGGAACTATGGCTACACCTTC.

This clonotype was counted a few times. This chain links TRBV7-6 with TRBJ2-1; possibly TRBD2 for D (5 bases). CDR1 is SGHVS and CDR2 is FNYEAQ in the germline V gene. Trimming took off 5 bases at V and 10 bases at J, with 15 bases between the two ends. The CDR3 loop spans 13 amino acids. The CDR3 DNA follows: TGTGCCAGCAGCCCCCTCGGGAAAAGCGAGCAGTTCTTC. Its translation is CASSPLGKSEQFF.

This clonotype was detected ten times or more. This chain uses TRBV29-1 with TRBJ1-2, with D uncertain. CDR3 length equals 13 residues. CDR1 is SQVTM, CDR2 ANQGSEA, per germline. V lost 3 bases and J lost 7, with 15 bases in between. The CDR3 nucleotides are TGCAGCGTTGATTCCGGAGTAGTAGGTGGCTACACCTTC. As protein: CSVDSGVVGGYTF.

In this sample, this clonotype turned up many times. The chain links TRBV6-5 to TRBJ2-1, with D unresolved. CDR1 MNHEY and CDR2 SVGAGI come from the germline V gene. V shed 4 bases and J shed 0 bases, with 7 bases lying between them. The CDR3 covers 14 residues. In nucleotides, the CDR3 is TGTGCCAGCAGTTTAGAGCGCTCCTACAATGAGCAGTTCTTC. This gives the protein CASSLERSYNEQFF.

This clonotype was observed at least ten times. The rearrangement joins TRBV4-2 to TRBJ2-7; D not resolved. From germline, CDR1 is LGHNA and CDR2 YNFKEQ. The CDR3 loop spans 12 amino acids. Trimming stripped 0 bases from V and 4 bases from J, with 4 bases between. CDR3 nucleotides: TGTGCCAGCAGCCAAGATCGGTACGAGCAGTACTTC. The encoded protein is CASSQDRYEQYF.

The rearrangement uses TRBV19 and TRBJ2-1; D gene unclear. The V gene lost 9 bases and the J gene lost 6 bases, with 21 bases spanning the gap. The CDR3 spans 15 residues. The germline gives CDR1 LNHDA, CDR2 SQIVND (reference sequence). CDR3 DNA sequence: TGTGCCAGAAGCCTTAGTCCCAGCATCCGCAATGAGCAGTTCTTC. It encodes CARSLSPSIRNEQFF.

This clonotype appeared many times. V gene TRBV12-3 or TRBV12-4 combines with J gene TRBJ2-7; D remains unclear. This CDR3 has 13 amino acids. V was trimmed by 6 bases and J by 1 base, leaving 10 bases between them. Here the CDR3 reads CASSHAGSYEQYF. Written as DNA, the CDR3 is TGTGCCAGCAGCCACGCCGGTTCCTACGAGCAGTACTTC.

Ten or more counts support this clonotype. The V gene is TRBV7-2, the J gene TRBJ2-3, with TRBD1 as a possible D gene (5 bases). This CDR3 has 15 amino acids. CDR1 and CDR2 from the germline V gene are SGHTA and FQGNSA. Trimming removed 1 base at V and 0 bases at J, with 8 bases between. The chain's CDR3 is CASSLGQSSTDTQYF. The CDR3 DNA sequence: TGTGCCAGCAGCTTAGGACAGTCTAGCACAGATACGCAGTATTTT. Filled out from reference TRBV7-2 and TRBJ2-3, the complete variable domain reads GAGVSQSPSNKVTEKGKDVELRCDPISGHTALYWYRQSLGQGLEFLIYFQGNSAPDKSGLPSDRFSAERTGGSVSTLTIQRTQQEDSAVYLCASSLGQSSTDTQYFGPGTRLTVL.

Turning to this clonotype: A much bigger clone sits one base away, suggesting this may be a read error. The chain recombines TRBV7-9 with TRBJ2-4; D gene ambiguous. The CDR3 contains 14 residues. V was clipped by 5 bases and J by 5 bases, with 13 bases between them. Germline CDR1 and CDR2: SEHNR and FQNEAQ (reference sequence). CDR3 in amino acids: CASSHRAAENIQYF. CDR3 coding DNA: TGTGCCAGCAGCCATCGGGCGGCGGAAAACATTCAGTACTTC. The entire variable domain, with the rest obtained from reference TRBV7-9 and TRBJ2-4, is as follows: DTGVSQNPRHKITKRGQNVTFRCDPISEHNRLYWYRQTLGQGPEFLTYFQNEAQLEKSRLLSDRFSAERPKGSFSTLEIQRTEQGDSAMYLCASSHRAAENIQYFGAGTRLSVL.

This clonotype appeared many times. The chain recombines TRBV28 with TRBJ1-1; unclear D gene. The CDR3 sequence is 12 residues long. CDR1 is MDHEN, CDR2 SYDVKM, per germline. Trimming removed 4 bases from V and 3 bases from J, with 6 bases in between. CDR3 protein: CASSSSDTEAFF. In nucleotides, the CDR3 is TGTGCCAGCAGTTCGTCAGACACTGAAGCTTTCTTT.

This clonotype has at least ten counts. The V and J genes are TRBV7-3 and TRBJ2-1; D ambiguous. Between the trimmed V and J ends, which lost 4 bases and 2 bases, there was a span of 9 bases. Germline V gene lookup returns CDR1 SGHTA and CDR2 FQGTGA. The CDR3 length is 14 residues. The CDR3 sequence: CASSSGYTYNEQFF. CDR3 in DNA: TGTGCCAGCAGCTCCGGATACACCTACAATGAGCAGTTCTTC.

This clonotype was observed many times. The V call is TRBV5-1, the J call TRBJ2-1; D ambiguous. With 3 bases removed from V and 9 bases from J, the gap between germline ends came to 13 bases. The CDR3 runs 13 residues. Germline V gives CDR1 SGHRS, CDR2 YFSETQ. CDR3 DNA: TGCGCCAGCAGCTACCTAGACGCCGGTGAGCAGTTCTTC. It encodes CASSYLDAGEQFF.

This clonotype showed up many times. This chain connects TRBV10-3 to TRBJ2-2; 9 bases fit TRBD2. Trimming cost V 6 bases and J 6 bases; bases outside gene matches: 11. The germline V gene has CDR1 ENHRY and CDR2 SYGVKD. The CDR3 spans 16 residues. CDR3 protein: CAIRPLAGAGAGELFF. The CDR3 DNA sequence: TGTGCCATCAGACCATTAGCGGGGGCGGGCGCCGGGGAGCTGTTTTTT.

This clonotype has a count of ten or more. The CDR3 region has the DNA TGTGCCAGCAGTTACCAGCAGGGACCCGGACCAGATACGCAGTATTTT. It translates to CASSYQQGPGPDTQYF. The chain uses TRBV6-5 and TRBJ2-3, with D possibly called TRBD1 or TRBD2 (5 bases each). Germline values: CDR1 MNHEY, CDR2 SVGAGI. V lost 2 bases and J lost 4, with 16 bases in between. The CDR3 extends over 16 amino acids.

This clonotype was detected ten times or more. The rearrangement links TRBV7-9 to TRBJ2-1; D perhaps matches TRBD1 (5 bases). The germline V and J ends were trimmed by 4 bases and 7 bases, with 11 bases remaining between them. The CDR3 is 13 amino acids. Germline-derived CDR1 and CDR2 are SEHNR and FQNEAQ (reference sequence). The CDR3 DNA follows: TGTGCCAGCAGCTCCCAGACAGCTAATGAGCAGTTCTTC. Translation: CASSSQTANEQFF.

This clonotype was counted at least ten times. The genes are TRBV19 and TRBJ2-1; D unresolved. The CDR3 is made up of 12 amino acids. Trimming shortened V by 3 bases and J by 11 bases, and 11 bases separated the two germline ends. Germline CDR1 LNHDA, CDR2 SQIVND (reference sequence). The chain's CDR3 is CASSIPGPQQFF. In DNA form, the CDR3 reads TGTGCCAGTAGTATCCCAGGACCCCAGCAGTTCTTC.

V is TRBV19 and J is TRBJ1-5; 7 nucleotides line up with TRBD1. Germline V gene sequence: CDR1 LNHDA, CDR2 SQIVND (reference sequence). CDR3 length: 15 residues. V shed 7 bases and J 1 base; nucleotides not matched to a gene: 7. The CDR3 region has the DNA TGTGCCAGTACCAAACCGGGACAGAGCAATCAGCCCCAGCATTTT. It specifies CASTKPGQSNQPQHF.

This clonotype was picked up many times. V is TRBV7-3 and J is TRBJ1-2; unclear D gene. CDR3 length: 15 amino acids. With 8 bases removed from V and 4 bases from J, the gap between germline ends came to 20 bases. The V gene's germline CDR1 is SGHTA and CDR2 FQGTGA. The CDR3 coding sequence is TGTGCCAGCTTCTCCCCACGTTATGGATCCTATGGCTACACCTTC. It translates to CASFSPRYGSYGYTF. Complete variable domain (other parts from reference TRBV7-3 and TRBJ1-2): GAGVSQTPSNKVTEKGKYVELRCDPISGHTALYWYRQSLGQGPEFLIYFQGTGAADDSGLPNDRFFAVRPEGSVSTLKIQRTERGDSAVYLCASFSPRYGSYGYTFGSGTRLTVV.

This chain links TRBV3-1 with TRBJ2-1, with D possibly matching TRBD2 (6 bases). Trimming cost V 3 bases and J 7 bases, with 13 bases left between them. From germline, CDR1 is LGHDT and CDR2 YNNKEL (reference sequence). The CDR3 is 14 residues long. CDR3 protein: CASSQSRGGNEQFF. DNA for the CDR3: TGTGCCAGCAGCCAGTCGAGGGGAGGTAATGAGCAGTTCTTC.

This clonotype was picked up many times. The CDR3 loop reads CASSQEIGRPYEQYF. The DNA of the CDR3 is TGCGCCAGCAGCCAAGAGATCGGGAGGCCTTACGAGCAGTACTTC. V is TRBV4-1 and J is TRBJ2-7, with 7 bases lining up with TRBD2. V was pared by 0 bases and J by 4 bases, with 6 bases of the junction left unmatched. This CDR3 has 15 residues. Germline V gene sequence: CDR1 MGHRA, CDR2 YSYEKL.

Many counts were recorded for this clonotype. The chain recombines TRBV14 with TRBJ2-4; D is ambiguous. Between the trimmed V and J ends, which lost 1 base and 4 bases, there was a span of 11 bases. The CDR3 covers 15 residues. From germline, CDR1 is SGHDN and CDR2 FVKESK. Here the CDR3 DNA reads TGTGCCAGCAGCCAAGTGGAGTACGATAAAAACATTCAGTACTTC. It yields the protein CASSQVEYDKNIQYF.

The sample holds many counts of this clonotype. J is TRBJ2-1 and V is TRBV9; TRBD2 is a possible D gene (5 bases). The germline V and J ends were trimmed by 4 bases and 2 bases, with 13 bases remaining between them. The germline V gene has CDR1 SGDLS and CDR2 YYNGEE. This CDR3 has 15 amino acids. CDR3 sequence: CASSKLVATYNEQFF. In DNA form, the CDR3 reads TGTGCCAGCAGCAAACTAGTAGCGACCTACAATGAGCAGTTCTTC.

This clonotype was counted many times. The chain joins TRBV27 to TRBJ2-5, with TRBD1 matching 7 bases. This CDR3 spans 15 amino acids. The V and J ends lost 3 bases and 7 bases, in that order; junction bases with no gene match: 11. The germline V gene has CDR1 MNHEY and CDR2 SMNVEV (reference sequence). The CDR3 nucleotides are TGTGCCAGCAGTTTGAACAGGGGTGCGGTCGGGACCCAGTACTTC. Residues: CASSLNRGAVGTQYF.